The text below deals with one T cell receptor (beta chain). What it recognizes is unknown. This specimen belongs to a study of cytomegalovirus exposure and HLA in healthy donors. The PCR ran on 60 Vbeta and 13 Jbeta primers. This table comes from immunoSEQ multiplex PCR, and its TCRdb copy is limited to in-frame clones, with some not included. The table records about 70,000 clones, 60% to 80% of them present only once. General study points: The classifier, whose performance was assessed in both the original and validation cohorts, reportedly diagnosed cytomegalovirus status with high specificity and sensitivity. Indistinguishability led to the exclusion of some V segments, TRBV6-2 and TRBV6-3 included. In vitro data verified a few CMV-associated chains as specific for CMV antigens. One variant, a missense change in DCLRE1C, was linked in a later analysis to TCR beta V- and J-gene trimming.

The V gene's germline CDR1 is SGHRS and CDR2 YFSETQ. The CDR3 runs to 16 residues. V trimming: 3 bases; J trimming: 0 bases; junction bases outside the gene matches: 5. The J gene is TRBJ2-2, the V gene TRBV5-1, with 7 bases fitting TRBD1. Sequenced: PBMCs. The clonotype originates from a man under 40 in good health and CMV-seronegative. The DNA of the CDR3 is TGCGCCAGCAGCTCGCGGACAGGAGCGAACACCGGGGAGCTGTTTTTT. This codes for CASSSRTGANTGELFF. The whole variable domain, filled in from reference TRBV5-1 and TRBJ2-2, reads KAGVTQTPRYLIKTRGQQVTLSCSPISGHRSVSWYQQTPGQGLQFLFEYFSETQRNKGNFPGRFSGRQFSNSRSEMNVSTLELGDSALYLCASSSRTGANTGELFFGEGSRLTVL.